By share, the clone carrying this T cell receptor (beta chain) ranks as large. Its antigen is as yet unknown. The data were obtained in a study of spatial heterogeneity in lung cancer. Study outcomes and limitations: Tumor T-cell coverage was an estimated 7% or so for alpha and roughly 12% for beta chains. For expanded intratumoral alpha and beta TCRs, counts tracked tumor mutation counts.

Time point here: sample taken at primary tumor resection. Samples were obtained from some 70 donors, all untreated early-stage non-small cell lung cancer patients. Material for sequencing was whole RNA from tumor, nontumor lung or frozen PBMC, left unsorted. TCRdb reanalysed the 5' RACE reads using MiXCR and keeps one entry per CDR3 protein. Altogether over 14,000 distinct CDR3 sequences are present, 6.5% to 8% being singletons, with the ten largest covering approximately 8.7%. The V end was cut by 6 bases, the J end by 1 base, with 12 bases between. This CDR3 region has 14 residues. The V gene's germline CDR1 is DFQATT and CDR2 SNEGSKA (reference sequence).

Sample: lung tumor tissue, taken at surgery. The V and J genes are TRBV20-1 and TRBJ2-2; possible D gene TRBD1, 6 bases. The sequence was obtained from a male donor with early-stage non-small cell lung cancer. DNA of the CDR3: TGCAGTGCCAGGGAACAGGGGAACACCGGGGAGCTGTTTTTT. It encodes CSAREQGNTGELFF.